Each of the 24 T cell receptor beta chains below was sequenced from the same sample in a study of blood T cells in healthy people across ages. It was with a sample-barcoded 5' primer and a J-beta primer mix that a second PCR of about 7 to 12 cycles was run. MiXCR, applied by TCRdb to the 5' RACE reads, yields one record per CDR3 protein. Among about 690,000 distinct CDR3 sequences, around 41% were seen once, and the ten largest hold approximately 31%. Source material: blood. Receptor source: a man older than 75 in good health.

This clonotype was seen ten or more times. The chain has TRBV9 and TRBJ1-2; D ambiguous. Germline CDR1 is SGDLS and CDR2 is YYNGEE. CDR3 length: 12 amino acids. V shed 0 bases and J shed 3 bases, with 3 bases lying between them. The CDR3 DNA follows: TGTGCCAGCAGCGTAGGTTACTATGGCTACACCTTC. It encodes CASSVGYYGYTF.

The chain employs TRBV11-2 and TRBJ1-2; D is unclear. The CDR3 has 13 amino acids. Germline values: CDR1 SGHAT, CDR2 FQNNGV. With 6 bases removed from V and 5 bases from J, the gap between germline ends came to 13 bases. CDR3 residues: CASSFSGFYGYTF. The CDR3 coding sequence is TGTGCCAGCAGTTTTTCAGGCTTTTATGGCTACACCTTC.

As for this clonotype: An end of the junction does not agree with germline; a read error may underlie this. The rearrangement joins TRBV6-5 to TRBJ2-3; TRBD1 agrees at 10 bases. Germline CDR1 is MNHEY and CDR2 is SVGAGI. The length of the CDR3 is 15 residues. The CDR3: CANSRQGASTDTQYF. Written as DNA, the CDR3 is TGTGCCAACAGTCGACAGGGGGCGAGCACAGATACGCAGTATTTT.

V gene TRBV7-6 combines with J gene TRBJ2-6; TRBD1 matches at 10 bases. The CDR3 extends over 21 amino acids. V lost 4 bases to trimming and J lost 0 bases; unmatched junction nucleotides: 15. Germline CDR1 reads SGHVS; CDR2 reads FNYEAQ. The CDR3 spells CASSYLLGQGDRGSGANVLTF. The DNA of the CDR3 is TGTGCCAGCAGCTACCTCCTTGGACAGGGGGATCGCGGCTCTGGGGCCAACGTCCTGACTTTC.

V gene TRBV20-1 combines with J gene TRBJ2-1; 8 bases are shared with TRBD2. The CDR3 is made up of 14 amino acids. V gave up 6 bases and J gave up 6 bases; unmatched junction bases: 10. Looked up from germline, CDR1 is DFQATT and CDR2 is SNEGSKA (reference sequence). The CDR3 nucleotides read TGCAGTGCCGGGGGGGGACTCCGGGGCAATGAGCAGTTCTTC. Protein: CSAGGGLRGNEQFF.

The sample holds a few counts of this clonotype. This sequence joins TRBV28 and TRBJ1-6; D unresolved. This CDR3 is 11 amino acids long. The germline V and J ends were trimmed by 3 bases and 10 bases, with 4 bases remaining between them. Germline V gene lookup returns CDR1 MDHEN and CDR2 SYDVKM. CDR3 region: CASSLYSPLHF. The CDR3 coding sequence is TGTGCCAGCAGTTTGTACTCACCCCTCCACTTT.

CDR3 protein: CSALAWASGGKGNEQFF. CDR3 DNA sequence: TGCAGTGCTCTAGCATGGGCTAGCGGGGGGAAGGGTAATGAGCAGTTCTTC. The chain has TRBV20-1 and TRBJ2-1; 11 nucleotides line up with TRBD2. The germline V gene encodes CDR1 DFQATT and CDR2 SNEGSKA (reference sequence). Trimming removed 5 bases from V and 7 bases from J; junction bases left unmatched: 16. The CDR3 sequence is 17 residues long.

This rearrangement joins TRBV3-1 to TRBJ1-2; a weak D match, TRBD1 (6 bases). The ends were cut back, 4 bases at V and 5 bases at J, with 14 bases in the middle. CDR3 size: 14 residues. Germline V gives CDR1 LGHDT, CDR2 YNNKEL (reference sequence). The chain's CDR3 is CASSREEQGYGYTF. DNA for the CDR3: TGTGCCAGCAGCCGAGAAGAGCAGGGGTATGGCTACACCTTC.

This sequence joins TRBV12-3 or TRBV12-4 and TRBJ2-7; D not certain. With 7 bases removed from V and 1 base from J, the gap between germline ends came to 11 bases. The CDR3 has 13 residues. The CDR3, as DNA: TGTGCCAGCACCCTAGGGCCTTCCTACGAGCAGTACTTC. Amino acids: CASTLGPSYEQYF.

This clonotype was detected many times. J is TRBJ2-3 and V is TRBV6-5; D not certain. V was pared by 4 bases and J by 4 bases, with 15 bases between. The CDR3 has 15 amino acids. Germline loops: CDR1 MNHEY, CDR2 SVGAGI. CDR3 residues: CASSWKPWISDTQYF. The CDR3 DNA is TGTGCCAGCAGTTGGAAGCCTTGGATTTCAGATACGCAGTATTTT.

The chain is built from TRBV20-1 and TRBJ2-5; TRBD1 aligns across 8 bases. This CDR3 comprises 13 residues. J was trimmed by 2 bases and V by 6 bases; bases with no gene match: 5. Germline CDR1 and CDR2: DFQATT and SNEGSKA (reference sequence). The CDR3 loop is CSAQGQGQETQYF. In nucleotides, the CDR3 is TGCAGTGCCCAAGGACAGGGACAAGAGACCCAGTACTTC.

This CDR3 is CASSLADSPYEQYF. The CDR3 nucleotides are TGTGCCAGCAGCTTGGCGGACAGTCCCTACGAGCAGTACTTC. This chain uses TRBV5-5 with TRBJ2-5; TRBD1 might be the D (6 bases). The J call is in doubt because the DNA end fits TRBJ2-7 better. Germline V lookup: CDR1 SGHKS, CDR2 YYEKEE (reference sequence). This CDR3 contains 14 residues.

This clonotype has ten or more counts. The chain couples TRBV4-3 to TRBJ2-2, with D perhaps being TRBD1 or TRBD2 (5 bases each). The CDR3 runs 16 residues. The germline V gene has CDR1 LGHNA and CDR2 YSLEER. V gave up 4 bases and J gave up 4 bases, with 16 bases separating them. CDR3 coding DNA: TGCGCCAGCAGCCCCCGGGAAAGGGGTGGCACCGGGGAGCTGTTTTTT. Amino acid sequence: CASSPRERGGTGELFF.

For this clonotype: This sequence may be a read error, since a much larger clone differs from it by one base. V gene TRBV4-3 combines with J gene TRBJ2-3; D possibly corresponds to TRBD2 (6 bases). CDR1 is LGHNA and CDR2 is YSLEER in the germline V gene. V was shortened by 0 bases and J by 0 bases, with 16 bases between the two germline ends. CDR3 length equals 18 residues. The CDR3 nucleotides are TGCGCCAGCAGCCAAGACAGGGCTAGCGAGTATAGCACAGATACGCAGTATTTT. As protein: CASSQDRASEYSTDTQYF.

The genes are TRBV25-1 and TRBJ1-6, with no clear D. Germline values: CDR1 MGHDK, CDR2 SYGVNS. The CDR3 totals 14 residues. V was trimmed by 5 bases and J by 10 bases, leaving 15 bases between them. CDR3 in DNA: TGTGCCAGCAGTACCTCGAAGGCGCGATCACCCCTCCACTTT. This translates into CASSTSKARSPLHF.

V is TRBV28 and J is TRBJ2-7, with D perhaps matching TRBD2 (5 bases). Trimming cost V 6 bases and J 0 bases, with 15 bases left between them. There are 15 residues in the CDR3. Per germline, CDR1 MDHEN and CDR2 SYDVKM. CDR3 sequence reads: CASRPGLLSSYEQYF. CDR3 DNA sequence: TGTGCCAGCAGACCAGGACTCCTTAGCTCCTACGAGCAGTACTTC.

The chain couples TRBV20-1 to TRBJ2-1, with D possibly TRBD1 on 5 matching bases. V was cut by 3 bases and J by 3 bases, with 12 bases left in between. Germline CDR1 DFQATT, CDR2 SNEGSKA (reference sequence). This CDR3 spans 14 amino acids. CDR3 region: CSARDTSGYNEQFF. CDR3 sequence (DNA): TGCAGTGCTAGGGACACATCGGGCTACAATGAGCAGTTCTTC.

The J gene is TRBJ2-5, the V gene TRBV29-1, with 12 positions matching TRBD2. Losses at the gene ends were 7 bases for V and 3 bases for J; bases not matched to a gene: 3. This CDR3 comprises 13 residues. Looked up from germline, CDR1 is SQVTM and CDR2 is ANQGSEA. CDR3 in amino acids: CSGWTSGKETQYF. The CDR3 nucleotides are TGCAGCGGGTGGACTAGCGGGAAAGAGACCCAGTACTTC.

There are a few counts of this clonotype. The chain links TRBV28 to TRBJ1-5; D may be TRBD1 (6 bases). This CDR3 spans 16 amino acids. Trimming took off 4 bases at V and 0 bases at J, with 13 bases between the two ends. Germline lookup yields CDR1 MDHEN and CDR2 SYDVKM. CDR3 bases: TGTGCCAGCAGTTCCGGGACATTTTATAGCAATCAGCCCCAGCATTTT. It translates to CASSSGTFYSNQPQHF.

The chain links TRBV12-3 or TRBV12-4 to TRBJ1-2, with 7 bases fitting TRBD1. CDR3 length equals 17 residues. V lost 5 bases to trimming and J lost 7 bases; unmatched junction nucleotides: 19. Here the CDR3 DNA reads TGTGCCAGCAGTCTTTCTGGTTTTAACTCACAGGGGAGTGGCTACACCTTC. It specifies CASSLSGFNSQGSGYTF.

V usage is TRBV10-3 and J usage is TRBJ2-3, with D maybe TRBD2 (5 bases). From germline, CDR1 is ENHRY and CDR2 SYGVKD. V gave up 8 bases and J gave up 0 bases, with 9 bases separating them. This CDR3 has 13 residues. CDR3 nucleotides: TGTGCCATCGGAGGCAGAAGCACAGATACGCAGTATTTT. This translates into CAIGGRSTDTQYF.

This clonotype was observed a single time. This clone may be a read error of a much larger clone one base away. This sequence joins TRBV29-1 and TRBJ2-3; D call uncertain. The CDR3 has 12 residues. Germline CDR1 reads SQVTM; CDR2 reads ANQGSEA. Trimming took off 4 bases at V and 0 bases at J, with 5 bases between the two ends. DNA of the CDR3: TGCAGCGTTGGATCTAGCACAGATACGCAGTATTTT. This gives the protein CSVGSSTDTQYF.

This clonotype was observed many times. The V call is TRBV12-3 or TRBV12-4, the J call TRBJ2-1, with a possible D match to TRBD2 (5 bases). The CDR3 has 12 residues. The ends were cut back, 5 bases at V and 7 bases at J, with 9 bases in the middle. The CDR3 reads CASSDSGNEQFF. As DNA, the CDR3 is TGTGCCAGCAGTGACTCGGGGAATGAGCAGTTCTTC.

The gene calls are TRBV10-2 and TRBJ2-7; 11 bases line up with TRBD2. Germline V gene data show CDR1 as WSHSY and CDR2 as SAAADI. Trimming cost V 5 bases and J 7 bases; bases outside gene matches: 10. The CDR3 consists of 15 residues. In nucleotides, the CDR3 is TGCGCCAGCAGTCCCACTAGCGGGAGAACGGGTGAGCAGTACTTC. Translation: CASSPTSGRTGEQYF.